Each of the 15 T cell receptor beta chains below was sequenced from the same sample in a study of shared clonotypes between healthy human individuals. Sequencing was performed with immunoSEQ multiplex PCR; in TCRdb, only in-frame clones are kept and a portion is missing. The table shows about 2.4 million clones, with approximately 92% occurring only once. Specimen: naive CD4+ T cells sorted from blood. The subset denotes: CD45RA+ positively selected. The receptor set was obtained from a young man in good health.

Points on this clone: One junction end disagrees with the germline gene, perhaps due to a read error. This chain links TRBV30 with TRBJ2-7; weak D call: TRBD1 (6 bases). The CDR3 has 16 residues. Germline V gene data show CDR1 as GTSNPN and CDR2 as SVGIG (reference sequence). For the CDR3, the DNA is TGTGTCTGGGACAAGAGTCGGACCTCTCCGTTCTACGAGCAGTACTTC. Protein sequence: CVWDKSRTSPFYEQYF.

This clone has a single count. The chain couples TRBV21-1 to TRBJ2-1; TRBD1, the table's D call, lacks a check against the DNA. TRBV21-1 is termed a pseudogene. This CDR3 spans 15 amino acids. This CDR3 is CASSIVAGKFNEQFF. Here the CDR3 DNA reads TGTGCCAGCAGCATAGTGGCAGGGAAATTCAATGAGCAGTTCTTC.

The CDR3 sequence is CASSTAGGRNEQFF. In nucleotides, the CDR3 is TGTGCCAGCAGTACGGCGGGGGGGCGGAATGAGCAGTTCTTC. The rearrangement joins TRBV6-5 to TRBJ2-1, with 9 bases identical to TRBD2. V gave up 5 bases and J gave up 7 bases; unmatched junction bases: 6. Germline values: CDR1 MNHEY, CDR2 SVGAGI. The CDR3 loop spans 14 amino acids.

The rearrangement joins TRBV25-1 to TRBJ2-2, with 7 positions matching TRBD1. Unmatched junction bases numbered 3, after V lost 6 bases and J lost 2 bases. The CDR3 spans 14 residues. Germline CDR1 reads MGHDK; CDR2 reads SYGVNS. The CDR3 region has the DNA TGTGCCAGCAGACAGGGGTTAAACACCGGGGAGCTGTTTTTT. It is translated as CASRQGLNTGELFF.

The chain carries TRBV2 and TRBJ2-7; 10 nucleotides align to TRBD1. The CDR3 covers 19 residues. Germline V gene lookup returns CDR1 SNHLY and CDR2 FYNNEI. With V trimmed by 4 bases and J by 0 bases, 15 bases remained unmatched. In nucleotides, the CDR3 is TGTGCCAGCAGTGCACTGTGGGACAGGGGAATACTAGGCTCCTACGAGCAGTACTTC. Protein sequence: CASSALWDRGILGSYEQYF.

The chain employs TRBV7-9 and TRBJ2-1; a possible D gene is TRBD2 (6 bases). Trimming removed 1 base at V and 5 bases at J, with 12 bases between. CDR3 size: 15 residues. Germline assignment: CDR1 SEHNR and CDR2 FQNEAQ (reference sequence). The DNA of the CDR3 is TGTGCCAGCAGCTTAGGAATAGCGGCCAACAATGAGCAGTTCTTC. Residues: CASSLGIAANNEQFF.

The gene calls are TRBV6-5 and TRBJ2-4; D possibly corresponds to TRBD1 (6 bases). The CDR3 is 16 amino acids. Germline V gene data show CDR1 as MNHEY and CDR2 as SVGAGI. Trimming shortened V by 0 bases and J by 0 bases, and 9 bases separated the two germline ends. This chain's CDR3 is CASSYSGALAKNIQYF. The CDR3 nucleotides read TGTGCCAGCAGTTACTCGGGGGCCCTAGCCAAAAACATTCAGTACTTC.

The chain links TRBV30 to TRBJ2-7; D gene unclear. Germline V gene lookup returns CDR1 GTSNPN and CDR2 SVGIG (reference sequence). V lost 0 bases to trimming and J lost 5 bases, with 5 bases between them. This CDR3 is 11 amino acids long. DNA of the CDR3: TGTGCCTGGAGTGTACAGCACGAGCAGTACTTC. Translating it yields CAWSVQHEQYF.

DNA for the CDR3: TGCGCCAGCAGCTTGGGCCCAGGGGAAAATTCACCCCTCCACTTT. Protein sequence: CASSLGPGENSPLHF. The chain links TRBV5-1 to TRBJ1-6; D possibly corresponds to TRBD1 (6 bases). Germline values: CDR1 SGHRS, CDR2 YFSETQ. CDR3 length: 15 residues. Trimming removed 0 bases at V and 7 bases at J, with 11 bases between.

With regard to this clone: The sample holds other DNA sequences that translate to the same CDR3. This chain joins TRBV28 and TRBJ1-2; D ambiguous. V dropped 2 bases and J dropped 4 bases, with 5 bases sitting between them. CDR3 length: 12 amino acids. Germline assignment: CDR1 MDHEN and CDR2 SYDVKM. CDR3 DNA: TGTGCCAGCAGTTTAGGCCCCTATGGCTACACCTTC. It specifies CASSLGPYGYTF.

This chain links TRBV18 with TRBJ2-4; TRBD1 matches at 7 bases. The J segment lost 0 bases and the V segment lost 2 bases, leaving 4 bases of the junction unmatched. The CDR3 is 16 residues long. Germline lookup yields CDR1 KGHSH and CDR2 LQKENI. The CDR3 region is CASSPEGQLAKNIQYF. CDR3 in DNA: TGTGCCAGCTCACCAGAGGGACAGTTAGCCAAAAACATTCAGTACTTC.

This clone was recorded once. The V gene is TRBV5-8, the J gene TRBJ2-3; 14 nucleotides line up with TRBD2. V lost 4 bases and J lost 7; bases outside the gene matches: 5. Per germline, CDR1 SGHTS and CDR2 YDEGEE. This CDR3 has 15 amino acids. The CDR3 protein is CASSKGLAGAHTQYF. In nucleotides, the CDR3 is TGTGCCAGCAGCAAGGGACTAGCGGGGGCCCATACGCAGTATTTT.

Comments on this clone: This sample also contains other DNA sequences that code for the same CDR3. The V gene is TRBV19, the J gene TRBJ2-7; 7 bases agree with TRBD1. Germline V gene data show CDR1 as LNHDA and CDR2 as SQIVND (reference sequence). V was pared by 3 bases and J by 1 base, with 3 bases of the junction left unmatched. The CDR3 consists of 14 residues. Here the CDR3 DNA reads TGTGCCAGTAGTATCGGGACAGCTTCCTACGAGCAGTACTTC. It codes for CASSIGTASYEQYF.

The J gene is TRBJ1-2, the V gene TRBV6-6; a possible D gene is TRBD1 (6 bases). CDR3 size: 15 residues. Per germline, CDR1 MNHNY and CDR2 SVGAGI (reference sequence). The V end lost 5 bases, the J end lost 4 bases, and 17 bases lay between the germline ends. The CDR3 nucleotides read TGTGCCAGCAGTACCCGGACAGTGGGGGCCTATGGCTACACCTTC. Translating it yields CASSTRTVGAYGYTF.

The genes are TRBV6-5 and TRBJ1-2, with TRBD1 matching 7 bases. The V segment lost 2 bases and the J segment 4 bases; nucleotides outside the gene matches: 4. CDR1 is MNHEY and CDR2 is SVGAGI in the germline V gene. The CDR3 spans 14 residues. The CDR3 bases are TGTGCCAGCAGTTACGAAAGGACAGGCTATGGCTACACCTTC. Translation gives CASSYERTGYGYTF.